The rows below give T cell receptor beta chains drawn from one sample of a study of blood T cell repertoires in COVID-19. This table comes from immunoSEQ multiplex PCR, and its TCRdb copy is limited to in-frame clones, with some not included. The sample records some 110,000 clones, 84% being singletons. Sample: PBMCs or T cells enriched from blood (not recorded which). The receptors originated from a woman aged 25 to 39 who had recovered from COVID-19. The CDR3 runs from the conserved cysteine through the conserved F or W. D genes are given only for firm matches. Only some rows state a clone size, as once, few, many or a class for expanded clones.

CDR3 length: 15
D gene: TRBD2
J gene: TRBJ2-5
clone size: -
V gene: TRBV6-6
CDR3 protein: CASSYPGLAGETQYF
CDR3 DNA: TGTGCCAGCAGTTACCCTGGACTAGCGGGAGAGACCCAGTACTTC

CDR3 length: 11
D gene: -
J gene: TRBJ2-1
clone size: -
V gene: TRBV29-1
CDR3 protein: CSVERDNEQFF
CDR3 DNA: TGCAGCGTTGAACGGGACAATGAGCAGTTCTTC

CDR3 length: 15
D gene: TRBD1
J gene: TRBJ2-3
clone size: -
V gene: TRBV7-2
CDR3 protein: CASSTRTGAVDTQYF
CDR3 DNA: TGTGCCAGCAGCACCCGGACAGGGGCGGTAGATACGCAGTATTTT

CDR3 length: 14
D gene: -
J gene: TRBJ1-1
clone size: -
V gene: TRBV20-1
CDR3 protein: CSASVTFTNTEAFF
CDR3 DNA: TGCAGTGCTAGTGTGACATTTACGAACACTGAAGCTTTCTTT

CDR3 length: 18
D gene: -
J gene: TRBJ2-3
clone size: -
V gene: TRBV7-9
CDR3 protein: CASSLVPGASDRTDTQYF
CDR3 DNA: TGTGCCAGCAGCTTAGTCCCCGGGGCTAGCGACCGCACAGATACGCAGTATTTT

CDR3 length: 15
D gene: -
J gene: TRBJ2-3
clone size: -
V gene: TRBV5-1
CDR3 protein: CASSLRGIHTDTQYF
CDR3 DNA: TGCGCCAGCAGCTTGCGCGGGATTCACACAGATACGCAGTATTTT

CDR3 length: 23
D gene: TRBD2
J gene: TRBJ2-7
clone size: -
V gene: TRBV7-8
CDR3 protein: CASSRSPGLKPELGRATLYEQYF
CDR3 DNA: TGTGCCAGCAGCCGAAGCCCGGGACTAAAACCCGAGTTGGGGAGGGCTACCCTTTACGAGCAGTACTTC

CDR3 length: 15
D gene: TRBD2
J gene: TRBJ2-3
clone size: -
V gene: TRBV11-2
CDR3 protein: CASSISGGGTDTQYF
CDR3 DNA: TGTGCCAGCAGCATAAGCGGGGGAGGGACAGATACGCAGTATTTT

CDR3 length: 14
D gene: -
J gene: TRBJ1-4
clone size: -
V gene: TRBV4-3
CDR3 protein: CASSQDTGYEKLFF
CDR3 DNA: TGCGCCAGCAGCCAAGATACAGGCTACGAAAAACTGTTTTTT

CDR3 length: 16
D gene: TRBD1
J gene: TRBJ2-7
clone size: once
V gene: TRBV19
CDR3 protein: CASSPWGGTGAYEQYF
CDR3 DNA: TGTGCCAGTAGTCCCTGGGGCGGGACAGGGGCCTACGAGCAGTACTTC

CDR3 length: 15
D gene: -
J gene: TRBJ2-7
clone size: -
V gene: TRBV7-7
CDR3 protein: CASSPRGAGPSEQYF
CDR3 DNA: TGTGCCAGCAGCCCCCGCGGGGCGGGACCGTCCGAGCAGTACTTC

CDR3 length: 15
D gene: TRBD1
J gene: TRBJ2-1
clone size: -
V gene: TRBV28
CDR3 protein: CASSSHRGSYNEQFF
CDR3 DNA: TGTGCCAGCAGTTCTCACAGGGGGTCCTACAATGAGCAGTTCTTC

CDR3 length: 17
D gene: TRBD2
J gene: TRBJ2-7
clone size: -
V gene: TRBV4-1
CDR3 protein: CASSPGGTSGRSYEQYF
CDR3 DNA: TGCGCCAGCAGCCCAGGCGGGACTAGCGGGAGGAGCTACGAGCAGTACTTC

CDR3 length: 15
D gene: TRBD1
J gene: TRBJ1-1
clone size: -
V gene: TRBV7-2
CDR3 protein: CASSRRTGGVAEAFF
CDR3 DNA: TGTGCCAGCAGTCGGAGGACAGGGGGAGTCGCTGAAGCTTTCTTT

CDR3 length: 12
D gene: TRBD2
J gene: TRBJ2-7
clone size: -
V gene: TRBV30
CDR3 protein: CAWTAGGYEQYF
CDR3 DNA: TGTGCCTGGACAGCGGGAGGGTACGAGCAGTACTTC

CDR3 length: 12
D gene: TRBD1
J gene: TRBJ1-2
clone size: -
V gene: TRBV7-9
CDR3 protein: CASSLGQGGYTF
CDR3 DNA: TGTGCCAGCAGCCTCGGACAGGGGGGCTACACCTTC

CDR3 length: 14
D gene: TRBD1
J gene: TRBJ1-2
clone size: few
V gene: TRBV2
CDR3 protein: CASEDPTGGEGYTF
CDR3 DNA: TGTGCCAGCGAAGACCCTACAGGGGGGGAAGGCTACACCTTC

CDR3 length: 18
D gene: TRBD1
J gene: TRBJ1-4
clone size: -
V gene: TRBV5-6
CDR3 protein: CASSSGQGARRNNEKLFF
CDR3 DNA: TGTGCCAGCAGCTCCGGACAGGGGGCGCGTCGAAATAATGAAAAACTGTTTTTT

CDR3 length: 16
D gene: -
J gene: TRBJ2-1
clone size: -
V gene: TRBV24-1
CDR3 protein: CATSDFGPNSYNEQFF
CDR3 DNA: TGTGCCACCAGTGATTTTGGGCCAAACTCCTACAATGAGCAGTTCTTC

CDR3 length: 14
D gene: -
J gene: TRBJ2-2
clone size: -
V gene: TRBV6-5
CDR3 protein: CASRGTWDNGELFF
CDR3 DNA: TGTGCCAGCAGGGGAACTTGGGACAACGGGGAGCTGTTTTTT

CDR3 length: 15
D gene: -
J gene: TRBJ1-2
clone size: few
V gene: TRBV5-1
CDR3 protein: CASSLTPDTRGGYTF
CDR3 DNA: TGCGCCAGCAGCTTAACACCGGACACCCGTGGAGGCTACACCTTC

CDR3 length: 15
D gene: TRBD2
J gene: TRBJ2-3
clone size: -
V gene: TRBV7-2
CDR3 protein: CASSLLAASTDTQYF
CDR3 DNA: TGTGCCAGCAGCCTACTAGCGGCTAGCACAGATACGCAGTATTTT

CDR3 length: 13
D gene: -
J gene: TRBJ1-1
clone size: -
V gene: TRBV3-1/TRBV3-2
CDR3 protein: CASSQRGSTEAFF
CDR3 DNA: TGTGCCAGCAGCCAAAGGGGGAGCACTGAAGCTTTCTTT

CDR3 length: 15
D gene: TRBD2
J gene: TRBJ2-2
clone size: -
V gene: TRBV7-9
CDR3 protein: CASSFRSGREGELFF
CDR3 DNA: TGTGCCAGCAGCTTCCGAAGCGGGAGGGAAGGGGAGCTGTTTTTT

CDR3 length: 13
D gene: -
J gene: TRBJ2-7
clone size: -
V gene: TRBV29-1
CDR3 protein: CSVGYTDPYEQYF
CDR3 DNA: TGCAGCGTTGGTTATACAGATCCCTACGAGCAGTACTTC

CDR3 length: 14
D gene: TRBD1
J gene: TRBJ1-2
clone size: -
V gene: TRBV5-4
CDR3 protein: CASSLGQGAYGYTF
CDR3 DNA: TGTGCCAGCAGCTTGGGGCAGGGGGCCTATGGCTACACCTTC

CDR3 length: 13
D gene: -
J gene: TRBJ1-1
clone size: many
V gene: TRBV18
CDR3 protein: CASSPYQNTEAFF
CDR3 DNA: TGTGCCAGCTCCCCCTACCAGAACACTGAAGCTTTCTTT

CDR3 length: 14
D gene: TRBD1
J gene: TRBJ1-5
clone size: -
V gene: TRBV18
CDR3 protein: CASSYDRAGQPQHF
CDR3 DNA: TGTGCCAGCTCATACGACAGGGCCGGTCAGCCCCAGCATTTT

CDR3 length: 14
D gene: TRBD1
J gene: TRBJ2-1
clone size: -
V gene: TRBV7-8
CDR3 protein: CASSSQSTGGKQFF
CDR3 DNA: TGTGCCAGCAGCAGCCAATCTACAGGGGGCAAGCAGTTCTTC

CDR3 length: 13
D gene: TRBD2
J gene: TRBJ2-1
clone size: -
V gene: TRBV10-1
CDR3 protein: CASTEREEGEQFF
CDR3 DNA: TGCGCCAGCACTGAGCGGGAGGAGGGTGAGCAGTTCTTC

CDR3 length: 16
D gene: TRBD2
J gene: TRBJ2-1
clone size: -
V gene: TRBV3-1/TRBV3-2
CDR3 protein: CASSPWAGGDYNEQFF
CDR3 DNA: TGTGCCAGCAGCCCCTGGGCCGGGGGGGATTACAATGAGCAGTTCTTC

CDR3 length: 14
D gene: -
J gene: TRBJ2-7
clone size: once
V gene: TRBV11-2
CDR3 protein: CASSLVAGGYEQYF
CDR3 DNA: TGTGCCAGCAGCTTAGTGGCGGGCGGGTACGAGCAGTACTTC

CDR3 length: 15
D gene: -
J gene: TRBJ1-5
clone size: -
V gene: TRBV5-8
CDR3 protein: CASSLTDGANQPQHF
CDR3 DNA: TGTGCCAGCAGCTTGACCGACGGAGCCAATCAGCCCCAGCATTTT

CDR3 length: 17
D gene: TRBD1
J gene: TRBJ1-5
clone size: once
V gene: TRBV5-6
CDR3 protein: CASSSSRDRWNNQPQHF
CDR3 DNA: TGTGCCAGCAGCTCCTCCCGGGACAGATGGAACAATCAGCCCCAGCATTTT